The 21 T cell receptor beta chains in this list originate from one sample, sequenced in a study of blood T cell repertoires in COVID-19. The protocol was immunoSEQ multiplex PCR, while the TCRdb copy is restricted to in-frame clones and leaves out a portion. Of about 120,000 clones in the sample, just under 85% were seen once. The sequenced sample consisted of peripheral blood. The receptors were sampled from a man aged 65-85 years with active or convalescent COVID-19.

CDR3 amino acids: CASSQARQTNTGELFF. In DNA, the CDR3 is TGCGCCAGCAGCCAAGCTCGGCAGACTAACACCGGGGAGCTGTTTTTT. The chain uses TRBV4-3 and TRBJ2-2; D not resolved. V lost 1 base to trimming and J lost 2 bases, with 11 bases between them. The CDR3 has 16 residues. The germline CDR1 and CDR2 sequences are LGHNA and YSLEER.

The V call is TRBV10-3, the J call TRBJ2-7; possible D gene TRBD2, 6 bases. Germline CDR1 reads ENHRY; CDR2 reads SYGVKD. The CDR3 has 14 residues. The ends were cut back, 4 bases at V and 7 bases at J, with 17 bases in the middle. The CDR3 coding sequence is TGTGCCATCAGTGGGGGGACTGGAGGCTCGGAGCAGTACTTC. Encoded protein: CAISGGTGGSEQYF.

The chain carries TRBV5-5 and TRBJ2-1, with D maybe TRBD2 (9 bases). Germline V CDR1 and CDR2: SGHKS, YYEKEE (reference sequence). The CDR3 length is 15 residues. The ends were cut back, 4 bases at V and 9 bases at J, with 20 bases in the middle. As DNA, the CDR3 is TGTGCCAGCAGCCCGGGACTAGCAGGGGGCAGTGAGCAGTTCTTC. As protein: CASSPGLAGGSEQFF. The full variable domain, in which reference TRBV5-5 and TRBJ2-1 provide the parts outside the CDR3, is DAGVTQSPTHLIKTRGQQVTLRCSPISGHKSVSWYQQVLGQGPQFIFQYYEKEERGRGNFPDRFSARQFPNYSSELNVNALLLGDSALYLCASSPGLAGGSEQFFGPGTRLTVL.

This clone was observed a few times. The V and J genes are TRBV5-1 and TRBJ2-2, with 9 bases aligning to TRBD2. The CDR3 consists of 16 residues. Germline CDR1 SGHRS, CDR2 YFSETQ. The trim removed 0 bases at V and 4 bases at J, leaving 4 bases unmatched. The chain's CDR3 is CASSLVAGAPTGELFF. DNA of the CDR3: TGCGCCAGCAGCTTGGTAGCGGGGGCCCCCACCGGGGAGCTGTTTTTT.

V is TRBV19 and J is TRBJ1-3, with TRBD1 identical over 9 bases. The CDR3 totals 16 residues. Germline V gene sequence: CDR1 LNHDA, CDR2 SQIVND (reference sequence). V dropped 6 bases and J dropped 8; count of bases not matched to a gene: 14. The CDR3 region is CASRGSSGTGLDTIYF. The CDR3 DNA follows: TGTGCCAGTAGAGGATCTTCCGGGACAGGGCTCGACACCATATATTTT.

The rearrangement uses TRBV14 and TRBJ1-2, with 8 bases lining up with TRBD1. V gave up 1 base and J gave up 5 bases; unmatched junction bases: 3. This CDR3 region has 14 residues. Germline CDR1 reads SGHDN; CDR2 reads FVKESK. The CDR3 sequence: CASSQVTGAYGYTF. DNA for the CDR3: TGTGCCAGCAGCCAAGTGACAGGGGCTTATGGCTACACCTTC.

The CDR3 bases are TGTGCCAGCAGTACCGGACTAGCGGGAACAGATACGCAGTATTTT. This encodes CASSTGLAGTDTQYF. The rearrangement joins TRBV5-4 to TRBJ2-3, with TRBD2 identical over 12 bases. This CDR3 contains 15 residues. After removal of 5 bases from V and 3 bases from J, the junction contained 4 bases not matched to a gene. Germline loops: CDR1 SGHNT, CDR2 YYREEE (reference sequence). The full variable domain, rest sourced from reference TRBV5-4 and TRBJ2-3, is ETGVTQSPTHLIKTRGQQVTLRCSSQSGHNTVSWYQQALGQGPQFIFQYYREEENGRGNFPPRFSGLQFPNYSSELNVNALELDDSALYLCASSTGLAGTDTQYFGPGTRLTVL.

The V call is TRBV24-1, the J call TRBJ1-3, with D maybe TRBD1 (6 bases). The V gene's germline CDR1 is KGHDR and CDR2 SFDVKD. The CDR3 is 14 residues long. V lost 7 bases, J lost 0 bases, and 9 bases lay in between. The DNA of the CDR3 is TGTGCCACCAGAAGACAGGACTCTGGAAACACCATATATTTT. This gives the protein CATRRQDSGNTIYF.

V gene TRBV18 combines with J gene TRBJ2-7; D gene ambiguous. This CDR3 region has 13 residues. Trimming removed 4 bases from V and 0 bases from J, with 7 bases in between. CDR1 is KGHSH, CDR2 LQKENI, per germline. CDR3 DNA: TGTGCCAGCTCACAGAGACACTCCTACGAGCAGTACTTC. Its protein product is CASSQRHSYEQYF.

As for this clone: A read error may account for a junction end that differs from germline. CDR3: CASSQKGGGGNF. DNA for the CDR3: TGTGCCAGCAGTCAAAAGGGGGGGGGAGGCAACTTC. This chain uses TRBV6-6 with TRBJ2-7; tentative D call: TRBD2 (7 bases). In germline, CDR1 is MNHNY, CDR2 SVGAGI (reference sequence). This CDR3 has 12 residues.

As DNA, the CDR3 is TGTGCCAGCAGGGCAGGTTTAACCGGGGAGCTGTTTTTT. It translates to CASRAGLTGELFF. J is TRBJ2-2 and V is TRBV27; D remains unclear. This CDR3 has 13 residues. Germline lookup yields CDR1 MNHEY and CDR2 SMNVEV (reference sequence). The ends were cut back, 6 bases at V and 5 bases at J, with 10 bases in the middle.

CDR3 region: CASSPTGERGNQPQHF. The CDR3 nucleotides are TGCGCCAGCAGCCCAACAGGGGAAAGGGGCAATCAGCCCCAGCATTTT. The chain recombines TRBV4-1 with TRBJ1-5, with 7 bases matching TRBD1. The CDR3 consists of 16 residues. Germline lookup yields CDR1 MGHRA and CDR2 YSYEKL. The trim removed 4 bases at V and 2 bases at J, leaving 8 bases unmatched.

The chain links TRBV15 to TRBJ2-6, with D tentatively TRBD1 (6 bases). The germline gives CDR1 LNHNV, CDR2 YYDKDF (reference sequence). V lost 1 base and J lost 1, with 17 bases in between. The CDR3 is 19 residues long. CDR3 coding DNA: TGTGCCACCAGCAGAGGGCCGGGACACCAAAGATCTGGGGCCAACGTCCTGACTTTC. Amino acid sequence: CATSRGPGHQRSGANVLTF.

The V and J genes are TRBV4-3 and TRBJ2-5, with D maybe TRBD1 (6 bases). V shed 2 bases and J shed 1 base, with 14 bases lying between them. The CDR3 covers 16 residues. Looked up from germline, CDR1 is LGHNA and CDR2 is YSLEER. CDR3 sequence reads: CASSQFAWDTQETQYF. The CDR3 DNA sequence: TGCGCCAGCAGCCAATTTGCCTGGGACACCCAAGAGACCCAGTACTTC.

The rearrangement uses TRBV27 and TRBJ1-6; 7 bases map to TRBD1. Germline loops: CDR1 MNHEY, CDR2 SMNVEV (reference sequence). Germline trimming cut 4 bases from V and 2 bases from J; bases unmatched to any gene: 8. The CDR3 is made up of 17 amino acids. CDR3 nucleotides: TGTGCCAGCAGTTCCAGACAGGGTGGAACCTATAATTCACCCCTCCACTTT. It is translated as CASSSRQGGTYNSPLHF.

The J gene is TRBJ2-1, the V gene TRBV29-1, with a weak D call TRBD2 (7 bases). The CDR3 loop spans 14 amino acids. Trimming took 5 bases from V and 4 from J, leaving 15 bases between them. Looked up from germline, CDR1 is SQVTM and CDR2 is ANQGSEA. CDR3 sequence: CSVLWGGRYNEQFF. In DNA form, the CDR3 reads TGCAGCGTTCTATGGGGGGGCCGGTACAATGAGCAGTTCTTC.

The chain links TRBV19 to TRBJ1-1; D gene uncertain. V was cut by 3 bases and J by 3 bases, with 8 bases left in between. The CDR3 length is 13 residues. The germline CDR1 and CDR2 sequences are LNHDA and SQIVND (reference sequence). DNA for the CDR3: TGTGCCAGTAGTATTACTAGGGACACTGAAGCTTTCTTT. Translation gives CASSITRDTEAFF.

The V and J genes are TRBV4-2 and TRBJ1-1; 7 bases are a match to TRBD1. In germline, CDR1 is LGHNA, CDR2 YNFKEQ. V shed 0 bases and J 0 bases; nucleotides not matched to a gene: 7. This CDR3 has 17 residues. CDR3 sequence reads: CASSQDPGQIMNTEAFF. CDR3 coding DNA: TGTGCCAGCAGCCAAGATCCGGGACAGATCATGAACACTGAAGCTTTCTTT.

This clone appeared a single time. This chain joins TRBV3-1 (or the pseudogene TRBV3-2) and TRBJ2-5; 8 bases agree with TRBD2. CDR1 is LGHDT and CDR2 is YNNKEL in the germline V gene (reference sequence). V was pared by 5 bases and J by 1 base, with 3 bases of the junction left unmatched. CDR3 length: 14 residues. The chain's CDR3 is CASSSGGPQETQYF. The CDR3 coding sequence is TGTGCCAGCAGCTCGGGGGGGCCCCAAGAGACCCAGTACTTC.

This clone was seen ten or more times. The chain joins TRBV10-1 to TRBJ1-5, with D tentatively TRBD1 (6 bases). Germline V CDR1 and CDR2: WNHNN, SYGVQD (reference sequence). Trimming cost V 0 bases and J 0 bases, with 6 bases left between them. This CDR3 has 15 residues. In DNA, the CDR3 is TGCGCCAGCAGTGAGTCAGGGGGTAGCAATCAGCCCCAGCATTTT. Translated: CASSESGGSNQPQHF.

The chain employs TRBV29-1 and TRBJ1-2; TRBD1 is a possible D gene (5 bases). Per germline, CDR1 SQVTM and CDR2 ANQGSEA. The CDR3 length is 12 residues. V was clipped by 2 bases and J by 7 bases, with 11 bases between them. This CDR3 reads CSVELGGSGYTF. CDR3 bases: TGCAGCGTTGAACTGGGGGGGTCTGGCTACACCTTC.